This record looks at one T cell receptor beta chain sequence and its context. Every isolated RNA sample was fully reverse transcribed, so sequencing captured expressed TCRB transcripts. TCRdb keeps only in-frame clones here, not all; method: immunoSEQ multiplex PCR. The data show around 330,000 clones, approximately 9.9% seen once. V was cut by 4 bases and J by 5 bases, with 5 bases left in between. The CDR3 has 11 amino acids. Germline V gene sequence: CDR1 SGHTA, CDR2 FQGNSA. These data come from a study of beta chain features in type 1 diabetes. The wider study: Across the samples, roughly 98 million sorted cells were examined in total.

The TCR sequence derives from a woman in her 30s in good health. J is TRBJ2-5 and V is TRBV7-2, with D hard to call. The sample was naive CD4+ T cells from blood. Here the CDR3 reads CASSSSETQYF. DNA for the CDR3: TGTGCCAGCAGCTCCTCGGAGACCCAGTACTTC.